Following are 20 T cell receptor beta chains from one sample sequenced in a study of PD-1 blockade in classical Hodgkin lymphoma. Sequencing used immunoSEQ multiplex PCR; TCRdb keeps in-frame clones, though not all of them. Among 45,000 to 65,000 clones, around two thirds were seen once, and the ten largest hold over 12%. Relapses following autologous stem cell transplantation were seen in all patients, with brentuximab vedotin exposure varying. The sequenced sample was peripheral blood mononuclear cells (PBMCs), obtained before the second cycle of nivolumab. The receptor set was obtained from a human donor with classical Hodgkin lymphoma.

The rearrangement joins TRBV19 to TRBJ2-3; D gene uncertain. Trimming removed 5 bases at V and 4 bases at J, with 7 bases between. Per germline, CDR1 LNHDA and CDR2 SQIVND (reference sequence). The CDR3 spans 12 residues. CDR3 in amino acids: CASSPLADTQYF. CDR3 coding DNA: TGTGCCAGTAGTCCATTGGCAGATACGCAGTATTTT.

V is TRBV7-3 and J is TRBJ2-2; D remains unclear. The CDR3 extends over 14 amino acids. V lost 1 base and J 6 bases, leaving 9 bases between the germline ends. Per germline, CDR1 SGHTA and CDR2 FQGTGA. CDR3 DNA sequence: TGTGCCAGCAGCTTAAAAGGAACAGCCGGGGAGCTGTTTTTT. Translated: CASSLKGTAGELFF.

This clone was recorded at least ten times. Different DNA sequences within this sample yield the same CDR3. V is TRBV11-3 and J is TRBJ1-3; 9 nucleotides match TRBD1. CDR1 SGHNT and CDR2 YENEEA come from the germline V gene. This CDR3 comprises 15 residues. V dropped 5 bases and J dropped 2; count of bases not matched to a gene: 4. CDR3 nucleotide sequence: TGTGCCAGCAGCCCGGGACAGGGCCCTGGAAACACCATATATTTT. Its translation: CASSPGQGPGNTIYF.

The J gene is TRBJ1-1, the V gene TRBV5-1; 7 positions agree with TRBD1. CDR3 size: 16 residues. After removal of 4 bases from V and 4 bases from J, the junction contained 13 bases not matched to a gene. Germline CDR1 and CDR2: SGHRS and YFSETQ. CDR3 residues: CASSDRERVGRTEAFF. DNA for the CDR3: TGCGCCAGCAGCGACAGGGAGCGGGTGGGGCGCACTGAAGCTTTCTTT.

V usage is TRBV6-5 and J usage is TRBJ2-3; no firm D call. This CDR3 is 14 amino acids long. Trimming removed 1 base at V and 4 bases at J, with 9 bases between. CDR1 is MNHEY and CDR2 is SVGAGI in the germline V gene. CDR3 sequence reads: CASSYWGDPDTQYF. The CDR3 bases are TGTGCCAGCAGTTACTGGGGTGATCCAGATACGCAGTATTTT.

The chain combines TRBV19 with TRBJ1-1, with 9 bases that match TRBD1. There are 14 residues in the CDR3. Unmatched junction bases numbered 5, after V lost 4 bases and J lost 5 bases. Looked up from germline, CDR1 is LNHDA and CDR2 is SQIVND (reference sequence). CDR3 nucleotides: TGTGCCAGTAGTAGGGACAGGGTAGGAACTGAAGCTTTCTTT. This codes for CASSRDRVGTEAFF.

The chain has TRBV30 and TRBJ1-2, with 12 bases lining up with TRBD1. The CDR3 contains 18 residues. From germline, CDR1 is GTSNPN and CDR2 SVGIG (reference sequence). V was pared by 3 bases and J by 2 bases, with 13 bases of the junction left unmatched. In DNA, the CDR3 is TGTGCCTGGAGGTCCGCCGGGACAGGGGGCCTCATGAACTATGGCTACACCTTC. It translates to CAWRSAGTGGLMNYGYTF.

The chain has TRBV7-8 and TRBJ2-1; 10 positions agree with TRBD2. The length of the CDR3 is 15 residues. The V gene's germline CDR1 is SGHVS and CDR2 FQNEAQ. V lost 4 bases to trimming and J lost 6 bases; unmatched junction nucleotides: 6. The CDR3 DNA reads TGTGCCAGCAGCTCCATCCTAGCGGGAGTCAATGAGCAGTTCTTC. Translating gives CASSSILAGVNEQFF.

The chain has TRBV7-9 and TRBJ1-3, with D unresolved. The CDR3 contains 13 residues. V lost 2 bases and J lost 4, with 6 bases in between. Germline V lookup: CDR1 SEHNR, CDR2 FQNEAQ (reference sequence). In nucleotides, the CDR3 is TGTGCCAGCAGCTTATACCCCGGAAACACCATATATTTT. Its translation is CASSLYPGNTIYF.

DNA for the CDR3: TGTGCCAGCAGTGAAGCAGGGGGCGACTATGGCTACACCTTC. Its translation is CASSEAGGDYGYTF. This chain joins TRBV25-1 and TRBJ1-2; 8 nucleotides line up with TRBD1. J was trimmed by 3 bases and V by 2 bases; bases with no gene match: 2. The CDR3 is 14 amino acids. CDR1 MGHDK and CDR2 SYGVNS come from the germline V gene.

The DNA for the CDR3 is TGCGCCAGCAGCCGCGAACCGGGACAGGGCGCCGGGGAGCTGTTTTTT. It codes for CASSREPGQGAGELFF. This chain connects TRBV4-1 to TRBJ2-2; TRBD1 agrees at 9 bases. The length of the CDR3 is 16 residues. The trim removed 4 bases at V and 6 bases at J, leaving 9 bases unmatched. CDR1 is MGHRA and CDR2 is YSYEKL in the germline V gene.

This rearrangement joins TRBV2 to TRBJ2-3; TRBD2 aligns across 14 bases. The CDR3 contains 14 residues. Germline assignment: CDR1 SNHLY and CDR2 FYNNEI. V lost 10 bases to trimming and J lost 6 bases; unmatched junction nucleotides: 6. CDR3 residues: CATGLAGGFDTQYF. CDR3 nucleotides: TGTGCCACCGGACTAGCGGGGGGATTTGATACGCAGTATTTT.

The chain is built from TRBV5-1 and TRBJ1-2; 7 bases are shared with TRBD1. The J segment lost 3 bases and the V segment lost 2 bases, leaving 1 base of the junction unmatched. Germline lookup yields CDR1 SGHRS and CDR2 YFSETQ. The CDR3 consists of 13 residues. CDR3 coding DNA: TGCGCCAGCAGCTTAGGACAGGACTATGGCTACACCTTC. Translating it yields CASSLGQDYGYTF.

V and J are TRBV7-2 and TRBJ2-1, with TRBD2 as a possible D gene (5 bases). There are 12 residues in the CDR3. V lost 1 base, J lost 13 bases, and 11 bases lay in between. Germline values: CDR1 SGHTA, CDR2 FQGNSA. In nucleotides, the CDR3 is TGTGCCAGCAGCTTAGGTGTGACTACTCAGTTCTTC. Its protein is CASSLGVTTQFF.

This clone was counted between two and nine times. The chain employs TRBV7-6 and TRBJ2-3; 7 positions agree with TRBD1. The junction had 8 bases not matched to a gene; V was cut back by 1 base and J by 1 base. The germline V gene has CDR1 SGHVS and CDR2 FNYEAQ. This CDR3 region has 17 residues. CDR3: CASSLVAFQGGTDTQYF. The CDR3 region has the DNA TGTGCCAGCAGCTTAGTTGCCTTCCAGGGGGGCACAGATACGCAGTATTTT.

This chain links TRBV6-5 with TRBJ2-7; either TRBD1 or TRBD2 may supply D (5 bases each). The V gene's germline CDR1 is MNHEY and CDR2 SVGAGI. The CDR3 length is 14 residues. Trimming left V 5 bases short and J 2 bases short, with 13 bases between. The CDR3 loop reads CASSDMGVTYEQYF. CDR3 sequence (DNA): TGTGCCAGCAGTGATATGGGGGTGACCTACGAGCAGTACTTC.

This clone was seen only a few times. In DNA, the CDR3 is TGTGCCTGGAGGAACCGGGACAGGGTCAACGAGCAGTACTTC. This gives the protein CAWRNRDRVNEQYF. The chain joins TRBV30 to TRBJ2-7; 9 nucleotides agree with TRBD1. CDR1 and CDR2 (germline): GTSNPN, SVGIG (reference sequence). There are 14 residues in the CDR3. V was clipped by 3 bases and J by 5 bases; unmatched bases: 8.

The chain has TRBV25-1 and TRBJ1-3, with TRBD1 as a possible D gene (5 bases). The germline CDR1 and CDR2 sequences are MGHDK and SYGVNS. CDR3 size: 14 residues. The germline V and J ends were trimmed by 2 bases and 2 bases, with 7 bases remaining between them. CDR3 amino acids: CASSEAGTGNTIYF. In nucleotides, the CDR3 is TGTGCCAGCAGTGAAGCAGGGACTGGAAACACCATATATTTT.

Here the CDR3 reads CASSEGPLRGASGVNRETQYF. In DNA, the CDR3 is TGTGCCAGCAGTGAGGGCCCACTCCGGGGGGCTAGCGGGGTGAATAGGGAGACCCAGTACTTC. The chain joins TRBV2 to TRBJ2-5, with 9 bases identical to TRBD2. The junction had 25 bases not matched to a gene; V was cut back by 3 bases and J by 5 bases. Germline lookup yields CDR1 SNHLY and CDR2 FYNNEI. The CDR3 totals 21 residues.

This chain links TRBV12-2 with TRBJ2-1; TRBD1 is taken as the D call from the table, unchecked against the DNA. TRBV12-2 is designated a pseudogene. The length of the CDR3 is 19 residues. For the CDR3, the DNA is TGTGCAAGTCGCTCCTACATCCTCCTTCGGGACAGGAGAGCTCAGGGGCAGTTCTTC. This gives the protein CASRSYILLRDRRAQGQFF.